This TCR beta chain was retrieved from a study of CXCR3-negative and CXCR3-positive naive CD8 T cells. Study findings and constraints: Fresh PBMCs were used in most assays, and CXCR3 expression partially decreased after cryopreservation. The study found that naive CXCR3-negative and CXCR3-positive cells shared TRBV-TRBJ usage, while memory cells differed. Sequencing showed both naive subsets with comparably high diversity, and memory CD8+ cells much lower.

5' RACE that incorporated UMI labels was used to prepare the TRB cDNA libraries. TCRdb re-called the 5' RACE reads and gives one entry per CDR3 protein, without DNA. In all, the sample yields 100,000 to 150,000 distinct CDR3 sequences. Germline CDR1 reads LGHDT; CDR2 reads YNNKEL (reference sequence). The CDR3 loop spans 16 amino acids. Approximately 320,000 cells per CD8+ T cell subset were flow-sorted in triplicate. On this clonotype itself: Its specificity is unknown.

The sequencing sample was made of naive CXCR3- CD8+ T cells from blood. Subset: CD45RO-CCR7+CD27+CD95- naive CD8+ T cells lacking CXCR3 (TNR3-). The chain couples TRBV3-1 to TRBJ2-2; TCRdb outputs TRBD1, but without DNA this stays unchecked. This TCR was sampled from a human donor in good health. Some clones in this sample may be carry-over from other donors' samples. The CDR3 here is CASSQETPRVTGELFF.